This T cell receptor (beta chain) was observed in a study of T-cell reconstitution after alpha-beta-depleted transplantation in children (dated by TCRdb to about 2016). Broadly, across the study: The study quantitatively tracked T-cell immune reconstitution after TCRalphabeta/CD19-depleted allogeneic hematopoietic cell transplantation in children using TCR repertoire profiling.

Study-level results and caveats: In some patients, high TCRbeta diversity at day 60 was attributed to recipient T cells and intrathymic progenitors that had survived conditioning. The apparently early alphabetaT-cell count recovery about two months after transplant was reportedly dependent on only several hundred rapidly expanded clones derived from non-depleted graft cells. Hyperexpanded clone frequencies declined over subsequent months; after one year, T-cell counts and TCRbeta diversity were mostly attributed to newly produced T cells.

The intended sense of this specimen's treatment or condition label: allogeneic hematopoietic cell transplantation with graft depleted of TCRalphabeta T cells and CD19 B cells. The children who served as transplant recipients had been given grafts of TCRalphabeta/CD19-depleted allogeneic hematopoietic cells. In this sample, this clonotype turned up a few times. Its antigen target is currently unknown. No much larger clone exists at a distance of one base, and base qualities are not known. Library method: PCR. The sequencer listed for this sample is Illumina HiSeq 2500. TCR library preparation used molecular barcoding, with unique molecular identifiers applied to normalize quantification of the TCRbeta repertoire. The public reads were quality trimmed at Q25 with fastp and then assembled into clones with MiXCR by TCRdb, keeping productive beta chains. One record per CDR3 amino acid sequence lists the most common genes and DNA. This sample has fewer than 400,000 distinct CDR3 sequences in its table, and approximately 20% of those were observed once. Approximately 10% of the sample is in the top ten clones.

V is cut by 6 bases and J by 13 bases, and the space between the germline ends is 13 bases. CDR3 length: 11 amino acids, cysteine to phenylalanine. Just the 33-base CDR3 DNA is kept, in frame starting at base 1. The germline V gene encodes CDR1 MGHRA and CDR2 YSYEKL. The sample consisted of PBMCs, mostly from graft donor cells, taken 180 days after TCRalphabeta/CD19-depleted stem cell transplant. The V and J genes are TRBV4-1 and TRBJ2-1, with TRBD1 as a weak D call on 5 bases. The TCR sequence derives from a male patient between 5 and 17 years old who had a stem cell transplant for acute lymphoblastic leukemia, so the T cells may come from the graft donor. The CDR3 amino acid sequence is: CASRRQGIQFF. The DNA sequence is TGCGCCAGCAGGCGTCAGGGCATACAGTTCTTC.